This T cell receptor (beta chain) was obtained from a study of cytomegalovirus exposure and HLA in healthy donors. Separate from the approximately 650-subject first cohort, the roughly 120-subject validation cohort was the one that the donors belonged to. Concerning this clone: As yet, its antigen is unknown.

Assay used: immunoSEQ multiplex PCR; TCRdb lists only in-frame clones, some missing. The sample lists roughly 300,000 clones, roughly 85% seen once, with over 0.8% in the top ten. CDR1 and CDR2 (germline): SGHTA, FQGNSA. Trimming cost V 3 bases and J 3 bases; bases outside gene matches: 4. CDR3 size: 16 residues. Overall study findings and caveats: Per published reports, the classifier diagnosed cytomegalovirus status with high specificity and sensitivity.

The sequence was collected from a woman between 18 and 29 years old in good health and CMV-seronegative. The source material was PBMCs. V and J are TRBV7-2 and TRBJ2-6; TRBD1 aligns across 8 bases. CDR3 coding DNA: TGTGCCAGCAGCTTGGACAGGGCGGGTGGGGCCAACGTCCTGACTTTC. It codes for CASSLDRAGGANVLTF. The variable domain in full, completed from reference TRBV7-2 and TRBJ2-6, reads GAGVSQSPSNKVTEKGKDVELRCDPISGHTALYWYRQSLGQGLEFLIYFQGNSAPDKSGLPSDRFSAERTGGSVSTLTIQRTQQEDSAVYLCASSLDRAGGANVLTFGAGSRLTVL.